This TCR beta chain was observed in a study of blood T cell repertoires in COVID-19. At the level of the study: Collection of acute and convalescent COVID-19 samples took place in the United States, Italy and Spain. The cDNA or gDNA used as material had been derived from T cells, B-cell-depleted T cells, or PBMCs.

The data were produced by immunoSEQ multiplex PCR, yet TCRdb's version contains in-frame clones alone and is incomplete. The repertoire has around 170,000 clones, 86% of them found once; the top ten carry approximately 2.9%. This clone was observed a handful of times. The V end was cut by 5 bases, the J end by 8 bases, with 12 bases between. The CDR3 runs to 12 residues. Germline V lookup: CDR1 MNHEY, CDR2 SVGAGI. The sample taken for sequencing was peripheral blood. The sequence was obtained from a young woman with active or convalescent COVID-19. The chain employs TRBV6-5 and TRBJ1-1; possible D gene TRBD1, 5 bases. CDR3 nucleotides: TGTGCCAGCAGTAAGACGACAGCCGAAGCTTTCTTT. Translating gives CASSKTTAEAFF.